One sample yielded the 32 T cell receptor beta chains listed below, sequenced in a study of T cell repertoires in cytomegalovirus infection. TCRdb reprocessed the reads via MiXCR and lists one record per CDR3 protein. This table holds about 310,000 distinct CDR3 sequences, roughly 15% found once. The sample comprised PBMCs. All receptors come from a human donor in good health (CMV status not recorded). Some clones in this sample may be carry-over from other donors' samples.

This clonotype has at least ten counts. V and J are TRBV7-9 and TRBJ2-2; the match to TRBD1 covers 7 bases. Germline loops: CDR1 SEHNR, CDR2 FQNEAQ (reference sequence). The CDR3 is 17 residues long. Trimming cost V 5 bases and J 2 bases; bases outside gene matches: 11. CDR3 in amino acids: CASSRDSPNFNTGELFF. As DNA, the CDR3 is TGTGCCAGCAGCCGGGACAGCCCAAACTTCAACACCGGGGAGCTGTTTTTT. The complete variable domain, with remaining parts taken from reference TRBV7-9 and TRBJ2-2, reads DTGVSQNPRHKITKRGQNVTFRCDPISEHNRLYWYRQTLGQGPEFLTYFQNEAQLEKSRLLSDRFSAERPKGSFSTLEIQRTEQGDSAMYLCASSRDSPNFNTGELFFGEGSRLTVL.

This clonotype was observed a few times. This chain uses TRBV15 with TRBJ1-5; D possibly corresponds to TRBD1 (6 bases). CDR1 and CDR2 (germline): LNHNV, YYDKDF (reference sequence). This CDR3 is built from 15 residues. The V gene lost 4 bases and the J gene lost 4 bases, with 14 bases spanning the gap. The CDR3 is CATSTHRATNQPQHF. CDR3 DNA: TGTGCCACCAGCACCCACAGGGCCACAAATCAGCCCCAGCATTTT.

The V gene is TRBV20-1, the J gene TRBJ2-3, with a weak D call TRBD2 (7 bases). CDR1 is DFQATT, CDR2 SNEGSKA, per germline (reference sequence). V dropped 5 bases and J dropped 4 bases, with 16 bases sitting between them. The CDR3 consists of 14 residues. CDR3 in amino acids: CSAGRGGGPDTQYF. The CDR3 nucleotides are TGCAGTGCTGGAAGAGGGGGGGGCCCAGATACGCAGTATTTT.

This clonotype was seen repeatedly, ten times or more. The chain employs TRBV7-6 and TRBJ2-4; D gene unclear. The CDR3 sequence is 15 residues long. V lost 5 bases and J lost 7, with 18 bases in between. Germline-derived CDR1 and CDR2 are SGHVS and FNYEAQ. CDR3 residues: CASSPFVGSENIQYF. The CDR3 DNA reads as TGTGCCAGCAGCCCCTTCGTAGGGTCGGAGAACATTCAGTACTTC. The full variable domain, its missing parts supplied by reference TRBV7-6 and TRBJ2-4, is GAGVSQSPRYKVTKRGQDVALRCDPISGHVSLYWYRQALGQGPEFLTYFNYEAQQDKSGLPNDRFSAERPEGSISTLTIQRTEQRDSAMYRCASSPFVGSENIQYFGAGTRLSVL.

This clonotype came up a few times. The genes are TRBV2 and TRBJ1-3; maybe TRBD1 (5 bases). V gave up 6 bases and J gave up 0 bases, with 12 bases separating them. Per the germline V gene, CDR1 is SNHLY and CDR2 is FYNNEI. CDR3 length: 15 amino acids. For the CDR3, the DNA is TGTGCCAGCAGAGTCGACAGCTTCTCTGGAAACACCATATATTTT. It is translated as CASRVDSFSGNTIYF.

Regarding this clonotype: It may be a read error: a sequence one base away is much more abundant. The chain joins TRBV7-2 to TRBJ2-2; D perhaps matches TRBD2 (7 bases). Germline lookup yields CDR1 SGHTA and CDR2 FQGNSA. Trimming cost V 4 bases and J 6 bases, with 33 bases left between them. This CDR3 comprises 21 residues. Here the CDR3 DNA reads TGTGCCAGCAGCTCTGGGGCGGGACACAGCGGGGCTCCAATAAGGGCCGGGGAGCTGTTTTTT. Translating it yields CASSSGAGHSGAPIRAGELFF. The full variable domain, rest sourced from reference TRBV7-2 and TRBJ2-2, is GAGVSQSPSNKVTEKGKDVELRCDPISGHTALYWYRQSLGQGLEFLIYFQGNSAPDKSGLPSDRFSAERTGGSVSTLTIQRTQQEDSAVYLCASSSGAGHSGAPIRAGELFFGEGSRLTVL.

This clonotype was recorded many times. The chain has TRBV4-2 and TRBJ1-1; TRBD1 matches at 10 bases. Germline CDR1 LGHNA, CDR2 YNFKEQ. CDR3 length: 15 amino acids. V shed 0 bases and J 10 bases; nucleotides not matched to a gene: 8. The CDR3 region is CASSQDTGDRGRAFF. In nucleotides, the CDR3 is TGTGCCAGCAGCCAAGACACGGGCGACAGGGGGCGAGCTTTCTTT.

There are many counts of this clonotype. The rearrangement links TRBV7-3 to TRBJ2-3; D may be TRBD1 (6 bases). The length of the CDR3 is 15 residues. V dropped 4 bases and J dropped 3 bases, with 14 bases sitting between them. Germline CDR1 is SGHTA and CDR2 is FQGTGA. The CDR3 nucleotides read TGTGCCAGCAGCTCAAGGGGGACGAAGACAGATACGCAGTATTTT. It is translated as CASSSRGTKTDTQYF.

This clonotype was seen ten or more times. CDR3 sequence (DNA): TGTGCCAGCATTCAGGGAGCGGATGAAAAACTGTTTTTT. Translation gives CASIQGADEKLFF. This chain links TRBV2 with TRBJ1-4; perhaps TRBD1 as D (5 bases). Trimming left V 7 bases short and J 6 bases short, with 12 bases between. This CDR3 is built from 13 residues. CDR1 and CDR2 (germline): SNHLY, FYNNEI.

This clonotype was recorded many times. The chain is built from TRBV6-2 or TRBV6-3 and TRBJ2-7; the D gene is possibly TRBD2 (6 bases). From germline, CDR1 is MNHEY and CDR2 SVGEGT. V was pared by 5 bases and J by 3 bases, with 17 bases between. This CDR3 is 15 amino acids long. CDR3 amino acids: CASSDGGTSYYEQYF. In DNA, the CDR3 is TGTGCCAGCAGTGATGGCGGGACCTCATACTACGAGCAGTACTTC.

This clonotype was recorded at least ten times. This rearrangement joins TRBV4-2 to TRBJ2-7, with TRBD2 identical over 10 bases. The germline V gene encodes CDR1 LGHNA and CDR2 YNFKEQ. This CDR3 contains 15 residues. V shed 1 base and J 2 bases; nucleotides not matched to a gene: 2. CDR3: CASSQGTSGTYEQYF. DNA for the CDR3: TGTGCCAGCAGCCAAGGGACTAGCGGAACCTACGAGCAGTACTTC.

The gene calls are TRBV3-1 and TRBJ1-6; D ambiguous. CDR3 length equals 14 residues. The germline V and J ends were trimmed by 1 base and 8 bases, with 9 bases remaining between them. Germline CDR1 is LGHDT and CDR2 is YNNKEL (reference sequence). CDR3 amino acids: CASSQAEVDSPLHF. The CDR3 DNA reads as TGTGCCAGCAGCCAAGCCGAGGTGGATTCACCCCTCCACTTT. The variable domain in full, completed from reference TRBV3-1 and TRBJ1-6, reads DTAVSQTPKYLVTQMGNDKSIKCEQNLGHDTMYWYKQDSKKFLKIMFSYNNKELIINETVPNRFSPKSPDKAHLNLHINSLELGDSAVYFCASSQAEVDSPLHFGNGTRLTVT.

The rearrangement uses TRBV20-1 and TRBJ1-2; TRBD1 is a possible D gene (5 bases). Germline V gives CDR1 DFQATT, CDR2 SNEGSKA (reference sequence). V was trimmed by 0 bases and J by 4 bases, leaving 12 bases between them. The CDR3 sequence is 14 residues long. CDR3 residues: CSARDGTYLYGYTF. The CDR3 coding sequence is TGCAGTGCTAGAGACGGGACCTATCTCTATGGCTACACCTTC.

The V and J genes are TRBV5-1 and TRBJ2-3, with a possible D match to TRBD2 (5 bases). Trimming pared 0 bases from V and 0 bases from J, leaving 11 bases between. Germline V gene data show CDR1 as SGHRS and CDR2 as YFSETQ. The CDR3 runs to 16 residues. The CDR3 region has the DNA TGCGCCAGCAGCTTGGGCGGCGGGCGCAGCACAGATACGCAGTATTTT. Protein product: CASSLGGGRSTDTQYF.

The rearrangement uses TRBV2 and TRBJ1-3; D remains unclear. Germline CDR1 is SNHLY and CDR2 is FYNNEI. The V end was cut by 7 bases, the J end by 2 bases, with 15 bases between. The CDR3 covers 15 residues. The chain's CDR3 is CASTREFGAGNTIYF. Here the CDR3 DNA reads TGTGCCAGCACTCGGGAATTCGGCGCTGGAAACACCATATATTTT.

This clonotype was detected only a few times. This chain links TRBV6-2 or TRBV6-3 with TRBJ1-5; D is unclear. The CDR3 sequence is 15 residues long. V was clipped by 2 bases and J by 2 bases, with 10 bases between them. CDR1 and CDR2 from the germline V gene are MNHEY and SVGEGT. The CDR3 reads CASSYVAEGNQPQHF. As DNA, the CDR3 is TGTGCCAGCAGTTACGTCGCGGAAGGCAATCAGCCCCAGCATTTT.

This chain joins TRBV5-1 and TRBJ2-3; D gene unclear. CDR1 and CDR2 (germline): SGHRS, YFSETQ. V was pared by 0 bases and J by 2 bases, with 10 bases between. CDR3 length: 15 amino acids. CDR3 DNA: TGCGCCAGCAGCTTGGGCGGCAGGATCACAGATACGCAGTATTTT. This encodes CASSLGGRITDTQYF. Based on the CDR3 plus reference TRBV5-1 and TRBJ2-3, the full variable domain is KAGVTQTPRYLIKTRGQQVTLSCSPISGHRSVSWYQQTPGQGLQFLFEYFSETQRNKGNFPGRFSGRQFSNSRSEMNVSTLELGDSALYLCASSLGGRITDTQYFGPGTRLTVL.

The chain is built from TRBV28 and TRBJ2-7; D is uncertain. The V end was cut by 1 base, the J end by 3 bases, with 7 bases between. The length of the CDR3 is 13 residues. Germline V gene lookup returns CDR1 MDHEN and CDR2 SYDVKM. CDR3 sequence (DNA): TGTGCCAGCAGTTTATCCAGCTACTACGAGCAGTACTTC. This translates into CASSLSSYYEQYF.

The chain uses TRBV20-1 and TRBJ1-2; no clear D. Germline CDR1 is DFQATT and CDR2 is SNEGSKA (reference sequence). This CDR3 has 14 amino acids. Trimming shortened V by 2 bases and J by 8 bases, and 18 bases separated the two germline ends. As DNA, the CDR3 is TGCAGTGCTAGATCCCCCCAGGCCCCTAGGGGCTACACCTTC. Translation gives CSARSPQAPRGYTF.

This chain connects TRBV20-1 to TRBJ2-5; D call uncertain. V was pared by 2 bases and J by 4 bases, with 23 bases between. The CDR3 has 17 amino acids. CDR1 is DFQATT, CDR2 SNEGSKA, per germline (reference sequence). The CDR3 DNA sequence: TGCAGTGCTAGACCTACGTCGGCTACGGTAGGGTCAGAGACCCAGTACTTC. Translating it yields CSARPTSATVGSETQYF.

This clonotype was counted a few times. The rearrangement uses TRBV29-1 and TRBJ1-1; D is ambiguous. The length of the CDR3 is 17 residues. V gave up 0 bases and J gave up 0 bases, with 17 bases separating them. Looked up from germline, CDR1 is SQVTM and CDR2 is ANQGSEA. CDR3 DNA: TGCAGCGTTGAAGACCGGAGACGGCTCCTGATGAACACTGAAGCTTTCTTT. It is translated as CSVEDRRRLLMNTEAFF. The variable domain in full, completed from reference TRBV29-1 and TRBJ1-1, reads SAVISQKPSRDICQRGTSLTIQCQVDSQVTMMFWYRQQPGQSLTLIATANQGSEATYESGFVIDKFPISRPNLTFSTLTVSNMSPEDSSIYLCSVEDRRRLLMNTEAFFGQGTRLTVV.

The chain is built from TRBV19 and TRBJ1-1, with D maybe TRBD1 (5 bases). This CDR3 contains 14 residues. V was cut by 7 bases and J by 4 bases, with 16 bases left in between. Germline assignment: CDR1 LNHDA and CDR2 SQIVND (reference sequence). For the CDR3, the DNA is TGTGCCAGTACCGCTATCGGGGGGACCACTGAAGCTTTCTTT. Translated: CASTAIGGTTEAFF.

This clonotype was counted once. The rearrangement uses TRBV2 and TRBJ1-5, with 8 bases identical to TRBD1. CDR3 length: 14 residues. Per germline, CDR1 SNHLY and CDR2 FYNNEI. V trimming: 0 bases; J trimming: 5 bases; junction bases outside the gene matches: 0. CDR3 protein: CASSEATGDQPQHF. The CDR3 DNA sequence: TGTGCCAGCAGTGAAGCGACAGGGGATCAGCCCCAGCATTTT.

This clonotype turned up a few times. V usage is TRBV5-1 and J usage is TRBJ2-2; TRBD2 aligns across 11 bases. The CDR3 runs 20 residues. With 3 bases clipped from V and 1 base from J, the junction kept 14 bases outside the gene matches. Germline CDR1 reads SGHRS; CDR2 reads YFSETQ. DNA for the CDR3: TGCGCCAGCAGCTCCACAATACAGCTAGCGGGGGGCCTGAACACCGGGGAGCTGTTTTTT. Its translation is CASSSTIQLAGGLNTGELFF.

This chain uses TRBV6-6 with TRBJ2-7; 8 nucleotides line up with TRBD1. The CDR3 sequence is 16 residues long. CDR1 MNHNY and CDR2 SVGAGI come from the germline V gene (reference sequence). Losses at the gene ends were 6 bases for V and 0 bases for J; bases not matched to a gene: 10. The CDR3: CASSLTRTGSSYEQYF. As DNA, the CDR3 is TGTGCCAGCAGCCTTACCCGGACAGGGAGCTCCTACGAGCAGTACTTC.

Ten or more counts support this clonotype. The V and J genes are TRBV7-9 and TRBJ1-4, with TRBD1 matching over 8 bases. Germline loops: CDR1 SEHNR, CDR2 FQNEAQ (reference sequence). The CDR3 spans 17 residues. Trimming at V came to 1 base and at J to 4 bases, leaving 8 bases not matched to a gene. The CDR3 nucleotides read TGTGCCAGCAGCTTAGGGTCGGGACAGGTCTTTAATGAAAAACTGTTTTTT. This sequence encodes CASSLGSGQVFNEKLFF.

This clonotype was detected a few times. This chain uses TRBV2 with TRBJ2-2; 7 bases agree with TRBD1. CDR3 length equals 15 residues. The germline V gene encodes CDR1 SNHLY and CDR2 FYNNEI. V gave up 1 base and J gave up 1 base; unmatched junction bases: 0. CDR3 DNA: TGTGCCAGCAGTGAAGGACAGGGGAACACCGGGGAGCTGTTTTTT. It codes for CASSEGQGNTGELFF.

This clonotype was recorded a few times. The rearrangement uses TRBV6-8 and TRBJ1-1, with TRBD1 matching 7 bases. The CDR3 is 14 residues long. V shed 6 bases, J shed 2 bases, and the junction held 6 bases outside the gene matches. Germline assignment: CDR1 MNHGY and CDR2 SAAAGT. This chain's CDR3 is CASRSDRVNTEAFF. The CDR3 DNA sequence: TGTGCCAGCAGGTCCGACAGGGTCAACACTGAAGCTTTCTTT.

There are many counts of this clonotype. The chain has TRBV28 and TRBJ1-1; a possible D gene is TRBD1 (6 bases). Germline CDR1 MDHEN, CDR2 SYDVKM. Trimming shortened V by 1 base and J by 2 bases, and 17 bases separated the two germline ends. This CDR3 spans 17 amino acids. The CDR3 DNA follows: TGTGCCAGCAGTTTATCCCCATCGTCAGGGGATAACACTGAAGCTTTCTTT. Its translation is CASSLSPSSGDNTEAFF.

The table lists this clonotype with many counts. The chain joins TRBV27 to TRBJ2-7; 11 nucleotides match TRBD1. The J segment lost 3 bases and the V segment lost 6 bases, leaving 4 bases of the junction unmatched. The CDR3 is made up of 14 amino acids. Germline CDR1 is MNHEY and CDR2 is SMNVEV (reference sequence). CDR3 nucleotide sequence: TGTGCCAGCAGCTCCGGGACAGGGGGCTACGAGCAGTACTTC. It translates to CASSSGTGGYEQYF.

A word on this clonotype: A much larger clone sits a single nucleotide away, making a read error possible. For the CDR3, the DNA is TGTGCCAGCAGCTTACGTCCGGGGGGCTATTCACCCCTCCACTTT. Residues: CASSLRPGGYSPLHF. This chain joins TRBV7-2 and TRBJ1-6; weak D call: TRBD1 (6 bases). The V gene's germline CDR1 is SGHTA and CDR2 FQGNSA. With 2 bases removed from V and 8 bases from J, the gap between germline ends came to 13 bases. This CDR3 is 15 amino acids long.

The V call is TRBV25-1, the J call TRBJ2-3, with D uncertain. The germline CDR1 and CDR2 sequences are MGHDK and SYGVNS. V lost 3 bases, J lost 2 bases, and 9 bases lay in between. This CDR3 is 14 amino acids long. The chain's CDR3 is CASSEPLITDTQYF. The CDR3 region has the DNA TGTGCCAGCAGTGAGCCCCTAATCACAGATACGCAGTATTTT.